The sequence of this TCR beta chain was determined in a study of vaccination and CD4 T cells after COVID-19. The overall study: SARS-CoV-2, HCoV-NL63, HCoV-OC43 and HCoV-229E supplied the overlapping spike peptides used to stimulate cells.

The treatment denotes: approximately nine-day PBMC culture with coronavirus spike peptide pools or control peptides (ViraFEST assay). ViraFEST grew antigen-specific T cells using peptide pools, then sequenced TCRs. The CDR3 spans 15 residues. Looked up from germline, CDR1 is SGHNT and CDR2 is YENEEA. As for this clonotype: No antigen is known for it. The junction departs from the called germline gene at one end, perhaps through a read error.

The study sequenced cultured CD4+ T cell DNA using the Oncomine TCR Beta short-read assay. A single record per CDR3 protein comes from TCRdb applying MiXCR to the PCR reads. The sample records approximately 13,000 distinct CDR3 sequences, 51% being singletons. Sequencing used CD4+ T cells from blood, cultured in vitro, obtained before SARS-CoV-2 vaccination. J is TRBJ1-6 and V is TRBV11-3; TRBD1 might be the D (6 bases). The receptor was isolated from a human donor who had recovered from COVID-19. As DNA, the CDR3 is TGTACCAGCAGCTTTAGGGGGTTTAGAGAATCACCCCTCCACTTT. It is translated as CTSSFRGFRESPLHF.